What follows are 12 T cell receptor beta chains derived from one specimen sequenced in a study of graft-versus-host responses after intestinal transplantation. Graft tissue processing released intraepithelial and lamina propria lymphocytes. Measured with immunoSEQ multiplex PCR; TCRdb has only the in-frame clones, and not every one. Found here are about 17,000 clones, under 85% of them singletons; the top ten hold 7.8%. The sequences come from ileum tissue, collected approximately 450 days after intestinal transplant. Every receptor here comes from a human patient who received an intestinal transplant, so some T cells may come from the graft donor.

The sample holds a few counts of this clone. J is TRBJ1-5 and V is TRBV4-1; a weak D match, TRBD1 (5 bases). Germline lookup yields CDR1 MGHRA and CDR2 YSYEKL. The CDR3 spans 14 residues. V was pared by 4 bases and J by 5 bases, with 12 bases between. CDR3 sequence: CASSLYGGDQPQHF. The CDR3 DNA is TGCGCCAGCAGCCTGTATGGGGGGGATCAGCCCCAGCATTTT.

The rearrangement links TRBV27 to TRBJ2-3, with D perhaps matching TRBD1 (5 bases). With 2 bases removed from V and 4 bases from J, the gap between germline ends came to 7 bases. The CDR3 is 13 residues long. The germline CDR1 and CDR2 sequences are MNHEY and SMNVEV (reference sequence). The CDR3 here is CASSLGASDTQYF. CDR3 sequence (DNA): TGTGCCAGCAGTTTAGGGGCGTCAGATACGCAGTATTTT.

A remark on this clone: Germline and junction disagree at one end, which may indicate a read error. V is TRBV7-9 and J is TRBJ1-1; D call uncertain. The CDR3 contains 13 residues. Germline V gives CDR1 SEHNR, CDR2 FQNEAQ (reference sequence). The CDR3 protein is CASSLEDAPGRLF. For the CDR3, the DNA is TGTGCCAGCAGCTTAGAAGACGCCCCCGGGCGTCTCTTT.

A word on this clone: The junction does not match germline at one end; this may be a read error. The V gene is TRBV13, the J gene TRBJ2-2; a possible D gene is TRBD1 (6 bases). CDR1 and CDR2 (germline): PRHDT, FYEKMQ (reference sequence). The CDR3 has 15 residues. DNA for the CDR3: TGTGCCAGCACCTTATTACAGGGTTTGGCCGGGGAGCTGTTTTTT. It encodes CASTLLQGLAGELFF.

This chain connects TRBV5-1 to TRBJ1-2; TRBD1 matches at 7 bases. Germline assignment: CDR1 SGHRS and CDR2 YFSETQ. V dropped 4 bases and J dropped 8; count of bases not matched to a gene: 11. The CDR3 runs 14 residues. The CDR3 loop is CASSVGADRAGYTF. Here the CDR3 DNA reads TGCGCCAGCAGCGTAGGAGCCGACAGGGCGGGCTACACCTTC.

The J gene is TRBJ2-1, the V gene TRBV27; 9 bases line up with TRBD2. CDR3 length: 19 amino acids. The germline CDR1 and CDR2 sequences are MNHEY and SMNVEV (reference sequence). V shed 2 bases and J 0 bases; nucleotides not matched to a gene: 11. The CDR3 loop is CASSLATSGLNGSYNEQFF. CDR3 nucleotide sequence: TGTGCCAGCAGTTTAGCGACTAGCGGATTAAATGGCTCCTACAATGAGCAGTTCTTC.

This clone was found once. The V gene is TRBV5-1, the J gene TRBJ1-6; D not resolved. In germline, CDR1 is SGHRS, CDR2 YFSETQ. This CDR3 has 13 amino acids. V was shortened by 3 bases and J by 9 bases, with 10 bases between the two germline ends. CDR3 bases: TGCGCCAGCAGCTCCGGAGGTACTTCACCCCTCCACTTT. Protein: CASSSGGTSPLHF.

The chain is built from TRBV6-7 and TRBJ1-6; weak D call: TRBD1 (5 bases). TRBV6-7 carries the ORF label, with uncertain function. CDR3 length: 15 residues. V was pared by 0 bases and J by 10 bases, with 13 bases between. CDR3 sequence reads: CASSYSAQVPSPLHF. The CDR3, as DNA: TGTGCCAGCAGTTACTCCGCACAGGTCCCGTCACCCCTCCACTTT.

The CDR3: CASSPKVVTEKLFF. As DNA, the CDR3 is TGTGCCAGCAGCCCGAAGGTGGTTACCGAAAAACTGTTTTTT. The chain has TRBV5-6 and TRBJ1-4; no firm D call. The germline V and J ends were trimmed by 4 bases and 8 bases, with 15 bases remaining between them. The CDR3 is made up of 14 amino acids. CDR1 and CDR2 from the germline V gene are SGHDT and YYEEEE.

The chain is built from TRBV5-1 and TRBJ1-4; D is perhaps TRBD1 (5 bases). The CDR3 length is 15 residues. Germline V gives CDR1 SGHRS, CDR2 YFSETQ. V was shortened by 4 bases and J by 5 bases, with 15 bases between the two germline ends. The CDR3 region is CASSPQTAGNEKLFF. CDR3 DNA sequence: TGCGCCAGCAGCCCCCAGACGGCAGGGAATGAAAAACTGTTTTTT.

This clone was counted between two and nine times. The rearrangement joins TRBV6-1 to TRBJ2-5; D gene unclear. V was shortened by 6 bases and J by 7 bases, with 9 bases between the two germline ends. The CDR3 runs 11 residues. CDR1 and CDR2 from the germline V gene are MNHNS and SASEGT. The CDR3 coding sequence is TGTGCCAGCAGCCAGGCCGGGACCCAGTACTTC. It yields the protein CASSQAGTQYF.

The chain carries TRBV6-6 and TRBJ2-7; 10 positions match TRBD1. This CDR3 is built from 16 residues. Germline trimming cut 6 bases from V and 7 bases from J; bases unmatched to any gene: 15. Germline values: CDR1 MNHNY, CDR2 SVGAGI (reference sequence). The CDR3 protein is CASRQTTGTGAWEQYF. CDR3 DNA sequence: TGTGCCAGCAGGCAAACCACCGGGACAGGGGCGTGGGAGCAGTACTTC.